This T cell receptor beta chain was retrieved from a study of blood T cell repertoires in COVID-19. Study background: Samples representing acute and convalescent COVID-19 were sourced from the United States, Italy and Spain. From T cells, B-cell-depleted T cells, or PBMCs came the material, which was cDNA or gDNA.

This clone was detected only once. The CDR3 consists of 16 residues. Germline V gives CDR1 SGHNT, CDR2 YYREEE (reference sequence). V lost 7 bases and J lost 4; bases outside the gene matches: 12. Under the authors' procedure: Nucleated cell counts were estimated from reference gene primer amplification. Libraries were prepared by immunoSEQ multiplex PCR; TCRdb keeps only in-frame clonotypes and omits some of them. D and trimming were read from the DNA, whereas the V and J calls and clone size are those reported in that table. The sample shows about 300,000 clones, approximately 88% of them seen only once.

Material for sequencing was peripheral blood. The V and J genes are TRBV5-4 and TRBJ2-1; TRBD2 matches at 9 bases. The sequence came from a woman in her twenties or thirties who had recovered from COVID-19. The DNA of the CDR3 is TGTGCCAGCCAAAAAATGGCGGGGGGGAATTACAATGAGCAGTTCTTC. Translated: CASQKMAGGNYNEQFF.